The next 22 T cell receptor beta chains were all read from a single sample in a study of CD8+CD57+ T cells in acquired aplastic anemia. The template for TCR beta VDJ and CDR3 sequence profiling was genomic DNA. TCRdb reprocessed the reads with MiXCR, giving one entry per CDR3 protein. The sample contains some 210,000 distinct CDR3 sequences, over 60% of which appear only once. The sequencing input was sorted CD4+, CD8+, or CD8+CD57+ T cells (not recorded which) from PBMCs. The receptors derive from a human donor in good health.

On this clonotype: This may come from a read error, since a much larger clone is one base off. The chain is built from TRBV7-6 and TRBJ2-1, with a weak D call TRBD1 (6 bases). The germline V gene encodes CDR1 SGHVS and CDR2 FNYEAQ. CDR3 size: 13 residues. The V gene lost 3 bases and the J gene lost 4 bases, with 7 bases spanning the gap. CDR3 coding DNA: TGTGCCAGCAGCTTGGGGACATACAATGAGCAGTTCTTC. Its protein product is CASSLGTYNEQFF. Using reference TRBV7-6 and TRBJ2-1 for the parts outside the CDR3, the full variable domain is GAGVSQSPRYKVTKRGQDVALRCDPISGHVSLYWYRQALGQGPEFLTYFNYEAQQDKSGLPNDRFSAERPEGSISTLTIQRTEQRDSAMYRCASSLGTYNEQFFGPGTRLTVL.

In this sample, this clonotype turned up many times. This chain joins TRBV18 and TRBJ2-5; D is possibly TRBD1 (6 bases). V shed 5 bases and J shed 1 base, with 17 bases lying between them. CDR1 KGHSH and CDR2 LQKENI come from the germline V gene. There are 16 residues in the CDR3. The chain's CDR3 is CASSARDTESQETQYF. Written as DNA, the CDR3 is TGTGCCAGCTCAGCCCGGGACACGGAGAGCCAAGAGACCCAGTACTTC.

V and J are TRBV6-1 and TRBJ1-6; D is uncertain. Germline V lookup: CDR1 MNHNS, CDR2 SASEGT. The CDR3 consists of 13 residues. V was trimmed by 8 bases and J by 7 bases, leaving 12 bases between them. This CDR3 is CASDDTRNSPLHF. CDR3 DNA: TGTGCCAGCGACGACACTAGGAATTCACCCCTCCACTTT.

This clonotype has at least ten counts. The chain uses TRBV19 and TRBJ2-1; 9 bases agree with TRBD1. This CDR3 region has 16 residues. Trimming removed 0 bases from V and 2 bases from J; junction bases left unmatched: 2. Germline CDR1 reads LNHDA; CDR2 reads SQIVND (reference sequence). In DNA form, the CDR3 reads TGTGCCAGTAGTATAGATACAGGGGGCCCCTACAATGAGCAGTTCTTC. It specifies CASSIDTGGPYNEQFF.

In this sample, this clonotype turned up many times. V gene TRBV2 combines with J gene TRBJ2-5; 9 bases agree with TRBD1. The CDR3 sequence is 15 residues long. The V gene's germline CDR1 is SNHLY and CDR2 FYNNEI. The V and J ends lost 4 bases and 5 bases, in that order; junction bases with no gene match: 8. For the CDR3, the DNA is TGTGCCAGCAGTGTTAGGGACAGGGCAGGGGAGACCCAGTACTTC. Residues: CASSVRDRAGETQYF.

This rearrangement joins TRBV29-1 to TRBJ1-4; D ambiguous. The germline V gene has CDR1 SQVTM and CDR2 ANQGSEA. The CDR3 runs 12 residues. The germline V and J ends were trimmed by 7 bases and 5 bases, with 11 bases remaining between them. The CDR3 is CSGGDGNEKLFF. The CDR3 bases are TGCAGCGGAGGTGATGGGAATGAAAAACTGTTTTTT.

The gene calls are TRBV12-5 and TRBJ2-7; TRBD1 aligns across 9 bases. From germline, CDR1 is LGHNT and CDR2 FRNRAP. V shed 9 bases and J 3 bases; nucleotides not matched to a gene: 9. The CDR3 has 14 amino acids. CDR3: CASSAGTGFYEQYF. In nucleotides, the CDR3 is TGTGCTAGCAGTGCCGGGACAGGGTTCTACGAGCAGTACTTC.

This clonotype has at least ten counts. This chain links TRBV11-2 with TRBJ2-3; 9 bases fit TRBD1. V was pared by 4 bases and J by 3 bases, with 2 bases of the junction left unmatched. The CDR3 is 14 residues long. Germline V gene data show CDR1 as SGHAT and CDR2 as FQNNGV. CDR3 region: CASSSGQGTDTQYF. DNA of the CDR3: TGTGCCAGCAGCTCCGGACAGGGGACAGATACGCAGTATTTT.

This chain uses TRBV7-6 with TRBJ2-1; unclear D gene. Looked up from germline, CDR1 is SGHVS and CDR2 is FNYEAQ. Between the trimmed V and J ends, which lost 1 base and 6 bases, there was a span of 10 bases. There are 14 residues in the CDR3. The CDR3 here is CASSLVSGSNEQFF. CDR3 in DNA: TGTGCCAGCAGCTTAGTGTCAGGCAGCAATGAGCAGTTCTTC.

In its sample, this clonotype was seen many times. The genes are TRBV4-3 and TRBJ1-1, with D possibly being TRBD1 (5 bases). Germline CDR1 and CDR2: LGHNA and YSLEER. This CDR3 is built from 14 residues. Trimming took off 3 bases at V and 1 base at J, with 9 bases between the two ends. CDR3 amino acids: CASSQAGPNTEAFF. CDR3 coding DNA: TGCGCCAGCAGCCAGGCGGGGCCGAACACTGAAGCTTTCTTT.

The V and J genes are TRBV10-3 and TRBJ1-2; 7 nucleotides match TRBD1. The V gene's germline CDR1 is ENHRY and CDR2 SYGVKD. This CDR3 region has 14 residues. V shed 7 bases and J 0 bases; nucleotides not matched to a gene: 5. The CDR3, as DNA: TGTGCCATCACCGGGACAGAGACTAACTATGGCTACACCTTC. The encoded protein is CAITGTETNYGYTF.

The chain joins TRBV29-1 to TRBJ2-7; tentatively, D is TRBD1 or TRBD2 (5 bases each). This CDR3 has 13 amino acids. V was clipped by 1 base and J by 1 base, with 8 bases between them. Germline loops: CDR1 SQVTM, CDR2 ANQGSEA. The CDR3 sequence is CSVEAGGSYEQYF. The CDR3 DNA reads TGCAGCGTTGAAGCTGGGGGTTCCTACGAGCAGTACTTC.

This chain uses TRBV29-1 with TRBJ2-5, with D unclear. CDR1 is SQVTM, CDR2 ANQGSEA, per germline. This CDR3 is 14 amino acids long. V dropped 8 bases and J dropped 5 bases, with 21 bases sitting between them. The CDR3 DNA follows: TGCAGCAGTACGACCAGTGGGGTTACGGAGACCCAGTACTTC. It specifies CSSTTSGVTETQYF.

This clonotype has a single count. This chain joins TRBV19 and TRBJ2-7, with D tentatively TRBD2 (6 bases). CDR3 length equals 14 residues. Looked up from germline, CDR1 is LNHDA and CDR2 is SQIVND (reference sequence). The ends were cut back, 6 bases at V and 0 bases at J, with 12 bases in the middle. The CDR3, as DNA: TGTGCCAGTAGCGCTAGCGCTCCCTCCTACGAGCAGTACTTC. It is translated as CASSASAPSYEQYF.

In its sample, this clonotype was seen many times. This chain uses TRBV19 with TRBJ2-1; possibly TRBD1 for D (5 bases). This CDR3 contains 15 residues. CDR1 is LNHDA and CDR2 is SQIVND in the germline V gene (reference sequence). Deletions cut 4 bases from V and 3 bases from J, with 13 bases between. The CDR3 loop is CASSTSDTNYNEQFF. CDR3 coding DNA: TGTGCCAGTAGTACTTCGGACACGAACTACAATGAGCAGTTCTTC.

This clonotype appeared a single time. A much more abundant neighbour one base away suggests this may be a read error. This chain uses TRBV24-1 with TRBJ2-1; TRBD2 might be the D (5 bases). Trimming cost V 6 bases and J 10 bases, with 18 bases left between them. CDR3 size: 14 residues. CDR1 is KGHDR, CDR2 SFDVKD, per germline. DNA for the CDR3: TGTGCCACCAGTTTATCGATGGGTCCGGGAGAGCAGTTCTTC. Translating it yields CATSLSMGPGEQFF.

V is TRBV5-6 and J is TRBJ2-7; D is possibly TRBD2 (5 bases). The CDR3 is made up of 15 amino acids. Between the trimmed V and J ends, which lost 3 bases and 0 bases, there was a span of 13 bases. Per germline, CDR1 SGHDT and CDR2 YYEEEE. CDR3: CASSSSGVGSYEQYF. The DNA of the CDR3 is TGTGCCAGCAGCTCCTCCGGGGTAGGCTCCTACGAGCAGTACTTC.

Written as DNA, the CDR3 is TGTGCCAGCAGTACACACAGGGGATTCAATGAAAAACTGTTTTTT. Protein: CASSTHRGFNEKLFF. The chain is built from TRBV25-1 and TRBJ1-4; TRBD1 aligns across 7 bases. Germline loops: CDR1 MGHDK, CDR2 SYGVNS. V shed 5 bases, J shed 5 bases, and the junction held 8 bases outside the gene matches. The CDR3 consists of 15 residues.

This rearrangement joins TRBV28 to TRBJ1-5, with D unresolved. The CDR3 loop spans 15 amino acids. The germline gives CDR1 MDHEN, CDR2 SYDVKM. V was trimmed by 7 bases and J by 1 base, leaving 14 bases between them. The DNA for the CDR3 is TGTGCCAGCACCTTGCCCCTGGGAAGCAATCAGCCCCAGCATTTT. Its protein is CASTLPLGSNQPQHF.

Only one count was recorded for this clonotype. The chain employs TRBV24-1 and TRBJ1-1; 7 nucleotides line up with TRBD1. The CDR3 has 15 residues. V shed 4 bases, J shed 7 bases, and the junction held 11 bases outside the gene matches. Per germline, CDR1 KGHDR and CDR2 SFDVKD. DNA for the CDR3: TGTGCCACCAGTGACCCAAAACAGGGGTACGGTGAAGCTTTCTTT. Translated, it gives CATSDPKQGYGEAFF.

In this sample, this clonotype turned up a few times. This rearrangement joins TRBV2 to TRBJ2-3, with a tentative D call TRBD2 (6 bases). Germline CDR1 and CDR2: SNHLY and FYNNEI. The V end lost 10 bases, the J end lost 2 bases, and 16 bases lay between the germline ends. There are 14 residues in the CDR3. The CDR3, as DNA: TGTGCCACCCAGTCCGGGGGACCCACAGATACGCAGTATTTT. It specifies CATQSGGPTDTQYF. The whole variable domain, remainder taken from reference TRBV2 and TRBJ2-3, is EPEVTQTPSHQVTQMGQEVILRCVPISNHLYFYWYRQILGQKVEFLVSFYNNEISEKSEIFDDQFSVERPDGSNFTLKIRSTKLEDSAMYFCATQSGGPTDTQYFGPGTRLTVL.

Comments on this clonotype: A read error may account for a junction end that differs from germline. The CDR3 DNA reads TGTGCCAGCAGCGGTTTAGCTGGCACTGAAGCTTTCTTT. Amino acid sequence: CASSGLAGTEAFF. V is TRBV5-1 and J is TRBJ1-1; D gene unclear. The length of the CDR3 is 13 residues. The germline V gene has CDR1 SGHRS and CDR2 YFSETQ. Complete variable domain (other parts from reference TRBV5-1 and TRBJ1-1): KAGVTQTPRYLIKTRGQQVTLSCSPISGHRSVSWYQQTPGQGLQFLFEYFSETQRNKGNFPGRFSGRQFSNSRSEMNVSTLELGDSALYLCASSGLAGTEAFFGQGTRLTVV.